What follows are 9 T cell receptor beta chains derived from one specimen sequenced in a study of T cells in Graves' hyperthyroidism and ophthalmopathy. Amplification of TCR beta CDR3 regions used RNA as the template. The TCR CDR3 first-round RT-PCR relied on the HTBI primer set. TCRdb reanalysed the multiplex PCR reads using MiXCR and keeps one entry per CDR3 protein. The sample consists of a few hundred thousand distinct CDR3 sequences, approximately 14% of them appearing once. Material for sequencing was blood. These receptors were taken from a woman in her twenties or thirties with Graves' hyperthyroidism.

The chain recombines TRBV9 with TRBJ1-1; D gene unclear. Germline V gene sequence: CDR1 SGDLS, CDR2 YYNGEE. V lost 3 bases and J lost 8, with 8 bases in between. CDR3 length: 11 residues. CDR3: CASSAGREAFF. CDR3 coding DNA: TGTGCCAGCAGCGCCGGAAGGGAAGCTTTCTTT. Full variable domain (rest looked up from reference TRBV9 and TRBJ1-1): DSGVTQTPKHLITATGQRVTLRCSPRSGDLSVYWYQQSLDQGLQFLIQYYNGEERAKGNILERFSAQQFPDLHSELNLSSLELGDSALYFCASSAGREAFFGQGTRLTVV.

DNA of the CDR3: TGTGCCAGCACACGGAGCGATCAGGAGACCCAGTACTTC. This codes for CASTRSDQETQYF. The chain recombines TRBV19 with TRBJ2-5; D unresolved. The length of the CDR3 is 13 residues. Looked up from germline, CDR1 is LNHDA and CDR2 is SQIVND (reference sequence). V was clipped by 9 bases and J by 5 bases, with 16 bases between them.

In its sample, this clonotype was seen many times. V usage is TRBV3-1 and J usage is TRBJ1-1, with unresolved D. The V end was cut by 0 bases, the J end by 10 bases, with 12 bases between. The CDR3 contains 13 residues. Germline CDR1 LGHDT, CDR2 YNNKEL (reference sequence). The CDR3 sequence is CASSQDGEIGAFF. The DNA for the CDR3 is TGTGCCAGCAGCCAAGATGGAGAGATCGGAGCTTTCTTT.

This clonotype was observed a handful of times. V usage is TRBV14 and J usage is TRBJ1-1; D is unresolved. The CDR3 totals 13 residues. Germline CDR1 reads SGHDN; CDR2 reads FVKESK. With 5 bases removed from V and 1 base from J, the gap between germline ends came to 8 bases. In DNA form, the CDR3 reads TGTGCCAGCAGCGAGTTTAGGAACACTGAAGCTTTCTTT. It encodes CASSEFRNTEAFF.

V and J are TRBV27 and TRBJ2-5; unclear D gene. CDR3 size: 15 residues. Deletions cut 5 bases from V and 1 base from J, with 14 bases between. Germline CDR1 reads MNHEY; CDR2 reads SMNVEV (reference sequence). CDR3 sequence: CASSPIQEFQETQYF. The CDR3 nucleotides are TGTGCCAGCAGTCCCATCCAGGAGTTCCAAGAGACCCAGTACTTC.

The V and J genes are TRBV29-1 and TRBJ2-1, with 13 bases aligning to TRBD2. V dropped 8 bases and J dropped 9; count of bases not matched to a gene: 4. Germline V gene lookup returns CDR1 SQVTM and CDR2 ANQGSEA. The CDR3 is made up of 12 amino acids. The CDR3 is CSRTSGSGEQFF. The CDR3 nucleotides read TGCAGCCGGACTAGCGGGAGTGGTGAGCAGTTCTTC.

This clonotype was counted once. A much larger clone is a single base away; this may be a read error. The V call is TRBV5-1, the J call TRBJ2-7; 10 bases are shared with TRBD1. The CDR3 length is 15 residues. The germline V gene encodes CDR1 SGHRS and CDR2 YFSETQ. The CDR3 here is CANSLAQGQGYEQYF. The CDR3 nucleotides read TGCGCCAACAGCTTGGCCCAGGGACAGGGGTACGAGCAGTACTTC.

This chain uses TRBV18 with TRBJ2-5; D is unresolved. The CDR3 totals 14 residues. Germline CDR1 reads KGHSH; CDR2 reads LQKENI. V shed 4 bases and J shed 3 bases, with 12 bases lying between them. The CDR3 sequence: CASSRDPWEETQYF. In nucleotides, the CDR3 is TGTGCCAGCTCACGGGATCCGTGGGAAGAGACCCAGTACTTC.

This clonotype was detected ten times or more. V and J are TRBV12-3 or TRBV12-4 and TRBJ2-1; 9 positions match TRBD2. The length of the CDR3 is 19 residues. The ends lost 3 bases at V and 6 bases at J; junction bases unmatched: 18. The CDR3 DNA is TGTGCCAGCAGTTTGCCCCCCTGGAGTAGCGGGAGTTCCCCCAATGAGCAGTTCTTC. Translated, it gives CASSLPPWSSGSSPNEQFF.